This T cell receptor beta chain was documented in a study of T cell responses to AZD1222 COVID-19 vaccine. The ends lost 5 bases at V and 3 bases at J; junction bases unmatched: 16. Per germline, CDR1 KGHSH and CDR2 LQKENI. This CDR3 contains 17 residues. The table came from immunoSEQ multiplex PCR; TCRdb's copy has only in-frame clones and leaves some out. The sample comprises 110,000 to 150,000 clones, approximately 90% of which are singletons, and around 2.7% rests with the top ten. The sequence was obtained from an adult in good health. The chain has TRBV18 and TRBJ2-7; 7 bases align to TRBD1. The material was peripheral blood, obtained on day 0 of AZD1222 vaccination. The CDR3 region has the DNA TGTGCCAGCTCATTAGGGGGCTATGGAACCTTCGTCTACGAGCAGTACTTC. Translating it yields CASSLGGYGTFVYEQYF.